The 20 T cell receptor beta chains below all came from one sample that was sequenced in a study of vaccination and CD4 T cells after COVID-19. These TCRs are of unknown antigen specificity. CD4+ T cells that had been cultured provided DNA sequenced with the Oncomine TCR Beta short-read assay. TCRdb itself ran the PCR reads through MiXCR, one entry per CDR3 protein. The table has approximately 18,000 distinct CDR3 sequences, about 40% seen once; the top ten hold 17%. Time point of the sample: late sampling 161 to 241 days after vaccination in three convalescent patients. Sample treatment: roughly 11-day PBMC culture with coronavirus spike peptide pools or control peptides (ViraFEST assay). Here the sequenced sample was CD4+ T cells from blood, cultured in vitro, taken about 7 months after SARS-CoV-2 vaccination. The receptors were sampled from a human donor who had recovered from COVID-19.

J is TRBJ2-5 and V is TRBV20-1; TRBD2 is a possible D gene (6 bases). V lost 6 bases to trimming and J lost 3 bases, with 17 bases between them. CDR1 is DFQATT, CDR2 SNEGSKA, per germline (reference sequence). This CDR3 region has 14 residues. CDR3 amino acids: CSAWDLPGEETQYF. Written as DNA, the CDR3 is TGCAGTGCCTGGGACCTCCCGGGGGAAGAGACCCAGTACTTC.

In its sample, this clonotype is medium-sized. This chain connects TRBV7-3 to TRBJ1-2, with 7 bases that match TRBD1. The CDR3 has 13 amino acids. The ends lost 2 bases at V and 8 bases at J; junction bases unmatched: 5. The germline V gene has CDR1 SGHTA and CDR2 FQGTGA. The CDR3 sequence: CASSLDRAQGYTF. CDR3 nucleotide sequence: TGTGCCAGCAGCTTAGACAGGGCCCAAGGCTACACCTTC.

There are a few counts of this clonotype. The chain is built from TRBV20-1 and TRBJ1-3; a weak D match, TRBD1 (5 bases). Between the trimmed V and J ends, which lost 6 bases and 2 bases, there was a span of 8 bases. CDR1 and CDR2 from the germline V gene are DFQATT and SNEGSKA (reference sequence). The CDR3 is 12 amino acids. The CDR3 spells CSASTAGNTIYF. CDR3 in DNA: TGCAGTGCGTCGACAGCTGGAAACACCATATATTTT.

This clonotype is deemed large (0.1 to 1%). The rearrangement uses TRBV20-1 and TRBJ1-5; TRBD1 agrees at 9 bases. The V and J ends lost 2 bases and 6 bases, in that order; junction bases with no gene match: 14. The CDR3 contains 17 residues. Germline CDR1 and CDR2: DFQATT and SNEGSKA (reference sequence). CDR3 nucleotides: TGCAGTGCTAGATCACCGATTGGGGACAGGGAATCTCAGCCCCAGCATTTT. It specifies CSARSPIGDRESQPQHF.

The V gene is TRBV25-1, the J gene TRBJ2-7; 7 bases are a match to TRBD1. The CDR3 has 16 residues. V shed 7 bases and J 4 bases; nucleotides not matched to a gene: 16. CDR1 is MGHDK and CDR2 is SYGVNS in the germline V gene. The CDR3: CASIPRPTGEGYEQYF. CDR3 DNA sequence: TGTGCCAGCATTCCCCGCCCCACAGGGGAAGGATACGAGCAGTACTTC.

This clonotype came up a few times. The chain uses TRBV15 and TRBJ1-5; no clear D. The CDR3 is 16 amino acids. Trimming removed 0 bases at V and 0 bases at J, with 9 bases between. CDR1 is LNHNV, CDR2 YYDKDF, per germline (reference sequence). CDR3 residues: CATSRDRVYSNQPQHF. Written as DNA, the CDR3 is TGTGCCACCAGCAGAGATCGGGTTTATAGCAATCAGCCCCAGCATTTT.

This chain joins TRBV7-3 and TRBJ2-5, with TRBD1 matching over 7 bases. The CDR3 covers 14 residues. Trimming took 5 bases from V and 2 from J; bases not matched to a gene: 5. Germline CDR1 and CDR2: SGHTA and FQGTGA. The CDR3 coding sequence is TGTGCCAGCAGCGCGGACAGGCGTCAAGAGACCCAGTACTTC. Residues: CASSADRRQETQYF.

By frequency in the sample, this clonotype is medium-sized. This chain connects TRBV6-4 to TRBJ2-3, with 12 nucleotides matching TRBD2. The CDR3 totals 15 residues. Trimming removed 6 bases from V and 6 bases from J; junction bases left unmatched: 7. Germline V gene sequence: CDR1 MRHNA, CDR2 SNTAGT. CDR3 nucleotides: TGTGCCAGCAGCTCCGGACTAGCGGGAAGTGATACGCAGTATTTT. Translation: CASSSGLAGSDTQYF.

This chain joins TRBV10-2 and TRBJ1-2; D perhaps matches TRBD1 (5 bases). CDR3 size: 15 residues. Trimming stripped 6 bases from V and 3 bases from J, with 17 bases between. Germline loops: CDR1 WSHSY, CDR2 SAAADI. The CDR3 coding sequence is TGCGCCAGCAGAAGGGGATTGACGTGGGACTATGGCTACACCTTC. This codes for CASRRGLTWDYGYTF.

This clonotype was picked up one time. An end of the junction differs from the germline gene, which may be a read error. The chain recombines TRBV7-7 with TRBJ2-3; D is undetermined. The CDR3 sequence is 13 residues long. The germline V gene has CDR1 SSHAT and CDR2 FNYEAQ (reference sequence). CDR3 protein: CASSSTVRGTQYF. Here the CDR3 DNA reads TGTGCTAGCAGTTCTACCGTGCGTGGTACGCAGTATTTT.

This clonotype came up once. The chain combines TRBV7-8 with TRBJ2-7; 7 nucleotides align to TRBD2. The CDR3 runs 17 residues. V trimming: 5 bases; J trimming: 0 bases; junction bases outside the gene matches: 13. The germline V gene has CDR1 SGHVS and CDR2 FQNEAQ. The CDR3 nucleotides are TGTGCCAGCAGCCCACACCCCGCCGGGGGGAGCTCCTACGAGCAGTACTTC. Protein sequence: CASSPHPAGGSSYEQYF.

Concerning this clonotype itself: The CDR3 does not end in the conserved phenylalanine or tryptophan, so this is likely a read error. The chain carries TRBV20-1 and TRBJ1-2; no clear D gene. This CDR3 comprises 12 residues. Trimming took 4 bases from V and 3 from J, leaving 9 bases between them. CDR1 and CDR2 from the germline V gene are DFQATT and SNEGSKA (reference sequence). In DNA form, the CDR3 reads TGCAGTGCTAATTTCAGACACTATGGCTACACCTAC. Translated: CSANFRHYGYTY.

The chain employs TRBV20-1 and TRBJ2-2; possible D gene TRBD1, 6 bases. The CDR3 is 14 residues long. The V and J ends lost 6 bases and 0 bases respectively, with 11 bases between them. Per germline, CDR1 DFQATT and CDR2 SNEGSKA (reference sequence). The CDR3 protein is CSAVDSPNTGELFF. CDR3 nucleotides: TGCAGTGCCGTGGACAGCCCGAACACCGGGGAGCTGTTTTTT.

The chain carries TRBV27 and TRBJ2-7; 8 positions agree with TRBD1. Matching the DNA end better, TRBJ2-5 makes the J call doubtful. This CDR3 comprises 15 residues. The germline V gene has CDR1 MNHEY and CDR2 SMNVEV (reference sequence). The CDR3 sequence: CASGVRQGSGETQYF. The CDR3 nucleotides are TGTGCCAGCGGTGTCCGACAGGGGTCCGGGGAGACCCAGTACTTC.

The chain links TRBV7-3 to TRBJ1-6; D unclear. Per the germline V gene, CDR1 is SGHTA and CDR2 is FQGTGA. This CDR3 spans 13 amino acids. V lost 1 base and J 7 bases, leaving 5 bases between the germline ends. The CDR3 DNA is TGTGCCAGCAGCTTAATGGCGAATTCACCCCTCCACTTT. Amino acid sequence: CASSLMANSPLHF.

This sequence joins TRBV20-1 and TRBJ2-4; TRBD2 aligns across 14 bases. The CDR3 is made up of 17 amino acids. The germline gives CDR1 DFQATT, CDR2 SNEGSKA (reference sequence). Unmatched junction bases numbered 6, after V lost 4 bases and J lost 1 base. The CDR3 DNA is TGCAGTGCTACCCGACTAGCGGGGGGGCTCGCCAAAAACATTCAGTACTTC. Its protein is CSATRLAGGLAKNIQYF.

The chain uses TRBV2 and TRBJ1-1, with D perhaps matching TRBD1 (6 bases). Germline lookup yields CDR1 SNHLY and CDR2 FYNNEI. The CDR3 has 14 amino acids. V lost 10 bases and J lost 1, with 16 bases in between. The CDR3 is CATSDTGSNTEAFF. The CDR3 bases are TGTGCCACCAGCGATACAGGGTCGAACACTGAAGCTTTCTTT.

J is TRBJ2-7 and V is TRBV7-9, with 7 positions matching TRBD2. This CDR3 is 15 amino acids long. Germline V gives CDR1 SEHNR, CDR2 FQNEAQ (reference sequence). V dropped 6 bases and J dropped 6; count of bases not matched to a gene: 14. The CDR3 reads CASRQKERGEGEQYF. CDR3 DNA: TGTGCCAGCAGGCAAAAGGAGCGGGGCGAGGGCGAGCAGTACTTC.

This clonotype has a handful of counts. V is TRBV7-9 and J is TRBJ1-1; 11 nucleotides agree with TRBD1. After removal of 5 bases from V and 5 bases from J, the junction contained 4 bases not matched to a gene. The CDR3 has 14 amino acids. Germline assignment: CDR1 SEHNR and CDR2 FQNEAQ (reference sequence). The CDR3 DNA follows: TGTGCCAGCAGCACGGACAGGGGGCTAACTGAAGCTTTCTTT. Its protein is CASSTDRGLTEAFF.

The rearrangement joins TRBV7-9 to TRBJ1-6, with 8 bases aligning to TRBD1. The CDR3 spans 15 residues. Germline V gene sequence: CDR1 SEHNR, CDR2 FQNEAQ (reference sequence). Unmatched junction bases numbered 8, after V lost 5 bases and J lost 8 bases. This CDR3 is CASSPDRGFDSPLHF. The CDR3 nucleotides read TGTGCCAGCAGCCCTGACAGGGGTTTTGATTCACCCCTCCACTTT. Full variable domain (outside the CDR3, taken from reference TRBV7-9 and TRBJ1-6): DTGVSQNPRHKITKRGQNVTFRCDPISEHNRLYWYRQTLGQGPEFLTYFQNEAQLEKSRLLSDRFSAERPKGSFSTLEIQRTEQGDSAMYLCASSPDRGFDSPLHFGNGTRLTVT.